This T cell receptor (beta chain) is drawn from a study of CD8+CD57+ T cells in acquired aplastic anemia. The overall study: The study obtained an average of around 3.4 ug of DNA from sorted CD4+ and CD8+ cells.

CD8+CD57+ cell expansion had been shown by flow cytometry in patients chosen for sequencing. A severe acquired aplastic anemia diagnosis applied to all patients. The study, taken as a whole, reports: Some 31 sequences, all CD8+ CDR3, were shared between patients and controls.

Genomic DNA was employed as the template in profiling TCR beta VDJ and CDR3. Each CDR3 protein gets one entry after TCRdb re-called the reads with MiXCR. In the table there are around 290,000 distinct CDR3 sequences, approximately 58% of which are singletons. This clonotype was seen a handful of times. Its specificity is unknown. Per the germline V gene, CDR1 is DFQATT and CDR2 is SNEGSKA (reference sequence). The CDR3 is 14 residues long. V lost 3 bases and J 0 bases, leaving 12 bases between the germline ends. J is TRBJ2-7 and V is TRBV20-1; the D gene is possibly TRBD2 (5 bases). This sequence was found in a human donor with aplastic anemia. The sequencing input was sorted CD4+, CD8+, or CD8+CD57+ T cells (not recorded which) from PBMCs. The CDR3 reads CSARSSGSSYEQYF. The CDR3 nucleotides read TGCAGTGCTAGGTCGTCGGGAAGCTCCTACGAGCAGTACTTC.